The clone carrying this T cell receptor (beta chain) has only one observation. The antigen remains undetermined. At cycle 4 day 1, cycle 7 day 1, and baseline, blood was sampled. This sample was taken from a study of OX40 agonist ivuxolimab in advanced cancers. Study observations and caveats: CD4+ and CD8+ blood T cells expanded clonally by week 6 at 0.1 to 3.0 mg/kg.

The assay was immunoSEQ multiplex PCR, and TCRdb's table has in-frame clones only and misses some. The sample records 100,000 to 150,000 clones, about 93% being singletons. This sequence originates from an adult with an advanced solid tumor such as melanoma, head and neck, liver or kidney cancer. Sequencing was performed on CD4+ or CD8+ T cells sorted from blood, taken in a trial of the OX40 agonist ivuxolimab.

The CDR3 is CASSPTGVTGELFF. DNA for the CDR3: TGTGCCAGCAGTCCGACAGGGGTGACCGGGGAGCTGTTTTTT. J is TRBJ2-2 and V is TRBV25-1, with TRBD1 matching 8 bases. After removal of 5 bases from V and 5 bases from J, the junction contained 4 bases not matched to a gene. From germline, CDR1 is MGHDK and CDR2 SYGVNS. The CDR3 runs 14 residues.